This is a list of T cell receptor beta chains from one sample in a study of OX40 agonist ivuxolimab in advanced cancers. TCRdb's table, derived via immunoSEQ multiplex PCR, lists solely in-frame clones and lacks some. The profile covers 12,000 to 15,000 clones, with approximately 87% appearing a single time and about 6.3% taken by the ten largest. Source: CD4+ or CD8+ T cells sorted from blood, taken in a trial of the OX40 agonist ivuxolimab. Source of these receptors: an adult with an advanced solid tumor such as melanoma, head and neck, liver or kidney cancer. CDR3s include the opening cysteine and the closing phenylalanine or tryptophan. D genes are given only for firm matches. Size is stated for part of the rows, as once, few or many counts, or as a class when the clone is expanded.

v_call	d_call	j_call	clone_size	cdr3_nt	cdr3_aa
TRBV6-6	-	TRBJ1-1	-	TGTGCCAGCAGTAGTGGACCCTCCGCGGCTGAAGCTTTCTTT	CASSSGPSAAEAFF
TRBV11-3	TRBD1	TRBJ1-2	-	TGTGCCAGCAGCTTAGGCCCGGGACAGCACCAGGCATTCTATGGCTACACCTTC	CASSLGPGQHQAFYGYTF
TRBV6-6	-	TRBJ1-6	-	TGTGCCAGCAGTAAGCAGGGCGGCGATTCACCCCTCCACTTT	CASSKQGGDSPLHF
TRBV10-3	-	TRBJ2-7	-	TGTGCCATCACGGGAGGGGGCGTCGAGCAGTACTTC	CAITGGGVEQYF
TRBV4-3	-	TRBJ2-5	-	TGCGCCAGCAGCCAAGAATACAGGGTAGAGACCCAGTACTTC	CASSQEYRVETQYF
TRBV5-1	TRBD1	TRBJ2-1	-	TGCGCCAGCAGCCAAGGACAGGGGATCTACAATGAGCAGTTCTTC	CASSQGQGIYNEQFF
TRBV6-1	TRBD1	TRBJ2-3	-	TGTGCCAGCAGGGGACAGTCCACAGATACGCAGTATTTT	CASRGQSTDTQYF
TRBV5-1	-	TRBJ2-5	-	TGCGCCAGCAGCTTGGCCCCGGAGGAGACCCAGTACTTC	CASSLAPEETQYF
TRBV11-1	TRBD1	TRBJ2-2	-	TGTGCCAGCAGAAGGGACAGCCGGAACACCGGGGAGCTGTTTTTT	CASRRDSRNTGELFF
TRBV19	-	TRBJ2-1	-	TGTGCCAGTAGTTCTCGTAGGGGCGGGGGACAAAATGAGCAGTTCTTC	CASSSRRGGGQNEQFF
TRBV28	TRBD1	TRBJ1-2	-	TGTGCCAGCAGTTCGCCGGGACAGGGAGGCTATGGCTACACCTTC	CASSSPGQGGYGYTF
TRBV6-4	-	TRBJ1-1	few	TGTGCCAGCAGCGAGACTGCAGGGAACACTGAAGCTTTCTTT	CASSETAGNTEAFF
TRBV10-3	TRBD2	TRBJ2-5	-	TGTGCCATCAGTGACGGGCGGGGGCAAGAGACCCAGTACTTC	CAISDGRGQETQYF
TRBV5-1	-	TRBJ2-3	-	TGCGCCAGCAGCTTTTTACAGGGCCCTGGGGTCACAGATACGCAGTATTTT	CASSFLQGPGVTDTQYF
TRBV2	TRBD2	TRBJ2-2	-	TGTGCCAGCAGCGTGACTAGCGGGGGGCCAAACACCGGGGAGCTGTTTTTT	CASSVTSGGPNTGELFF
TRBV25-1	TRBD1	TRBJ2-1	-	TGTGCCAGCAGTGAACCCGACAGGGGGATCGATGAGCAGTTCTTC	CASSEPDRGIDEQFF
TRBV27	-	TRBJ1-2	-	TGTGCCAGCAGGGGGGACGGTGACTACACCTTC	CASRGDGDYTF
TRBV5-1	TRBD1	TRBJ2-1	-	TGCGCCAGCAGCTTGGAACAGGGGTCCTACAATGAGCAGTTCTTC	CASSLEQGSYNEQFF
TRBV2	-	TRBJ2-7	large	TGTGCCAGCTATCTAGGGACCCTAGACGGGGAGCAGTACTTC	CASYLGTLDGEQYF
TRBV4-3	TRBD1	TRBJ2-7	-	TGCGCCAGCAGCCAAGAGATGGCCTGGGAGACAGGGGGCTCTGAGCAGTACTTC	CASSQEMAWETGGSEQYF
TRBV4-2	TRBD1	TRBJ2-2	-	TGTGCCAGCAGCCGAACAGGGGACACCGGGGAGCTGTTTTTT	CASSRTGDTGELFF
TRBV5-6	-	TRBJ2-5	-	TGTGCCAGCAGCTTACTTCGGGTGGGGGGCCAAGAGACCCAGTACTTC	CASSLLRVGGQETQYF
TRBV7-9	TRBD1	TRBJ1-1	-	TGTGCCAGCAGGCCCGACAGGGCGGGGGACACTGAAGCTTTCTTT	CASRPDRAGDTEAFF
TRBV7-2	-	TRBJ2-3	-	TGTGCCAGCAGCTTAGCTAGCAGGGGCGGGACAGATACGCAGTATTTT	CASSLASRGGTDTQYF
TRBV5-1	TRBD1	TRBJ1-2	-	TGCGCCAGCAGCTTAGGGACAGGGAGTGGCTACACCTTC	CASSLGTGSGYTF
TRBV18	-	TRBJ1-1	-	TGTGCCAGCTCACTCCAGGACATGAACACTGAAGCTTTCTTT	CASSLQDMNTEAFF
TRBV4-1	TRBD2	TRBJ2-3	-	TGCGCCAGCAGCCAAGCCTTTCTAGCGGACACAGATACGCAGTATTTT	CASSQAFLADTDTQYF
TRBV19	-	TRBJ1-1	once	TGTGCCAGTAGTATGCTTCGTGGGATTCGGACGAACACTGAAGCTTTCTTT	CASSMLRGIRTNTEAFF
TRBV4-2	TRBD2	TRBJ2-1	-	TGTGCCAGCAGCCAGCGAGGCGGGGGGGACAATGAGCAGTTCTTC	CASSQRGGGDNEQFF
TRBV7-2	TRBD1	TRBJ2-2	-	TGTGCCAGCAGCTCGGGACAGGGGAACACCGGGGAGCTGTTTTTT	CASSSGQGNTGELFF
TRBV5-5	TRBD1	TRBJ2-1	-	TGTGCCAGCAGCCAGGGACAGGGAGTGGACAATGAGCAGTTCTTC	CASSQGQGVDNEQFF
TRBV27	TRBD2	TRBJ2-2	-	TGTGCCAGCAGTTATCGGAGCGGGGGGAACACCGGGGAGCTGTTTTTT	CASSYRSGGNTGELFF
TRBV2	-	TRBJ1-1	-	TGTGCCAGCAGTGAACTTGAGAACACTGAAGCTTTCTTT	CASSELENTEAFF
TRBV7-2	-	TRBJ2-5	-	TGTGCCAGCAGCTTGTGGCAGCAAGAGACCCAGTACTTC	CASSLWQQETQYF
TRBV12-5	-	TRBJ2-3	-	TGTGCTAGTGGCCAGACTGGCACAGATACGCAGTATTTT	CASGQTGTDTQYF
TRBV5-1	TRBD1	TRBJ1-2	-	TGCGCCAGCAGCTCCGGGGACAGGGGGGACTATGGCTACACCTTC	CASSSGDRGDYGYTF
TRBV5-1	TRBD2	TRBJ2-7	-	TGCGCCAGCAGCTTGGATCCAGCGGGGGGGAGCGAGCAGTACTTC	CASSLDPAGGSEQYF
TRBV10-3	TRBD1	TRBJ1-1	few	TGTGCCACCAGGGGGGATATGAACACTGAAGCTTTCTTT	CATRGDMNTEAFF
TRBV5-1	-	TRBJ1-1	-	TGCGCCAGCAGCTTGGGGTCGGACACCTTGAACACTGAAGCTTTCTTT	CASSLGSDTLNTEAFF
TRBV7-8	TRBD1	TRBJ1-5	-	TGTGCCAGCAGCAATGACAGGGGGGTACATTATCAGCCCCAGCATTTT	CASSNDRGVHYQPQHF
TRBV7-9	-	TRBJ1-3	-	TGTGCCAGCAGCTTAAACTTGTTTGCTGGAAACACCATATATTTT	CASSLNLFAGNTIYF
TRBV18	-	TRBJ2-5	-	TGTGCCAGCCGAGAATTAGAGACCCAGTACTTC	CASRELETQYF
TRBV14	-	TRBJ1-6	-	TGTGCCAGCAGCCAAGATGGGGCGGCACCCCTCCACTTT	CASSQDGAAPLHF
TRBV30	-	TRBJ2-7	-	TGTGCCTGGGCCGGAAGGGGCGGGGACTACGAGCAGTACTTC	CAWAGRGGDYEQYF
TRBV4-1	-	TRBJ2-5	once	TGCGCCAGCAGCCGAGACACCAAGAGGACCCAGTACTTC	CASSRDTKRTQYF
TRBV7-6	TRBD1	TRBJ2-7	-	TGTGCCAGCAGCTCAGGGACAGGGGAGGCCTACGAGCAGTACTTC	CASSSGTGEAYEQYF
TRBV19	TRBD1	TRBJ1-4	-	TGTGCCAGTAGTACTTCGGGACAGGGAGATGAAAAACTGTTTTTT	CASSTSGQGDEKLFF
TRBV14	TRBD1	TRBJ2-1	-	TGTGCCAGCAGCCGTCCCCCCGCCGGGACAGGGAGTGAGCAGTTCTTC	CASSRPPAGTGSEQFF
TRBV2	-	TRBJ1-6	once	TGTGCCAGCAGTGAGAAGTGGGGCCGACTCGGTTCACCCCTCCACTTT	CASSEKWGRLGSPLHF
TRBV5-4	-	TRBJ2-3	-	TGTGCCAGCAGCTTGGCCTCCGGCCGGCCAGATACGCAGTATTTT	CASSLASGRPDTQYF
TRBV7-2	-	TRBJ2-3	-	TGTGCCAGCAGCTTAGGATGGGGGACAGATACGCAGTATTTT	CASSLGWGTDTQYF
TRBV6-5	-	TRBJ2-5	few	TGTGCCGCAAGGGGCAGTCAAGAGGGGACCCAGTACTTC	CAARGSQEGTQYF
TRBV19	TRBD1	TRBJ1-6	-	TGTGCCAGTAGTACGTCTACAGGGGGCCGGGGTTCACTCCTCCACTTT	CASSTSTGGRGSLLHF